This note documents a single T cell receptor (beta chain) sequence. Its matching antigen is unknown. The PCR was carried out with 60 Vbeta primers and 13 Jbeta primers. The assay was immunoSEQ multiplex PCR, and TCRdb's table has in-frame clones only and misses some. The repertoire holds approximately 120,000 clones, with 73% as singletons. This record comes from a study of cytomegalovirus exposure and HLA in healthy donors. Study as a whole: Approximately 81% of 300 to 450 genotyped donors fell in the Caucasian-associated ancestry cluster.

Per the germline V gene, CDR1 is SGHAT and CDR2 is FQNNGV. The CDR3 covers 16 residues. V gave up 0 bases and J gave up 2 bases; unmatched junction bases: 5. Study-wide results and limits: Follow-up analysis found HLA locus-dependent TCR association rates, highest for DRB1 and lowest for HLA-C. The majority of CMV-associated TCR beta chains were reported as apparently HLA-restricted in a later analysis. A later analysis showed HLA-associated TCR beta chains outstripping equally common others in clonal expansion.

This TCR came from a man between 60 and 75 years old in good health and CMV-seropositive. The sequencing sample was made of PBMCs. The chain is built from TRBV11-2 and TRBJ2-3, with 7 bases lining up with TRBD2. CDR3 DNA sequence: TGTGCCAGCAGCTTAGATGCGGGGGACTACACAGATACGCAGTATTTT. It codes for CASSLDAGDYTDTQYF.